What follows is one T cell receptor (beta chain) and its context. This sample is drawn from a study of T-cell reconstitution after alpha-beta-depleted transplantation in children. The CDR3 loop spans 15 amino acids. The ends lost 1 base at V and 8 bases at J; junction bases unmatched: 9. The germline gives CDR1 SQVTM, CDR2 ANQGSEA. The TCRbeta library was prepared with unique molecular identifiers. TCRdb called the PCR reads again in MiXCR, with one record for every CDR3 protein. Here the sample spans around 400,000 distinct CDR3 sequences, roughly 22% being singletons. The chain is built from TRBV29-1 and TRBJ1-1, with 11 bases that match TRBD1. The origin of this receptor is a human donor who donated a stem cell graft to a child with acute myeloid leukemia. Sequencing was performed on PBMCs from the stem cell graft donor, taken from the stem cell graft. The CDR3 here is CSVEVDGTGGLEAFF. The CDR3 DNA is TGCAGCGTTGAAGTTGATGGGACAGGGGGACTCGAAGCTTTCTTT.